This TCR beta chain was captured by sequencing in a study of T cell repertoires in cytomegalovirus infection. Per germline, CDR1 MNHEY and CDR2 SVGEGT. Trimming removed 4 bases from V and 2 bases from J, with 16 bases in between. This CDR3 has 16 residues. TCRdb redid the calling of the reads with MiXCR, one entry per CDR3 protein. Of about 150,000 distinct CDR3 sequences in the sample, roughly a quarter were seen once. The sample consisted of PBMCs. The clonotype was recovered from a human donor in good health (CMV status not recorded). Some clones in this sample may be carry-over from other donors' samples. The genes are TRBV6-2 or TRBV6-3 and TRBJ2-3; D unclear. The CDR3 DNA is TGTGCCAGCAGTTTTGACTCCCGGAGTTACACAGATACGCAGTATTTT. Translation gives CASSFDSRSYTDTQYF.